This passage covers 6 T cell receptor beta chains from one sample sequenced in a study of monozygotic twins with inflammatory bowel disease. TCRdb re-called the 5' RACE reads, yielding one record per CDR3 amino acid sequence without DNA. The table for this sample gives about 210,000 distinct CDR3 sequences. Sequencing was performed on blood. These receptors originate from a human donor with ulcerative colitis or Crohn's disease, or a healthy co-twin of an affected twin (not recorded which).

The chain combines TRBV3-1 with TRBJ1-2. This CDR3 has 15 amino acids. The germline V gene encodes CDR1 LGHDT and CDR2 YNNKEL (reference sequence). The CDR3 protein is CASSQYNEVPYGYTF.

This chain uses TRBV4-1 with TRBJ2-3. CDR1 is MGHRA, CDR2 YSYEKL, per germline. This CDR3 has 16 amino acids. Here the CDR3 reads CASSQGPASSTDTQYF.

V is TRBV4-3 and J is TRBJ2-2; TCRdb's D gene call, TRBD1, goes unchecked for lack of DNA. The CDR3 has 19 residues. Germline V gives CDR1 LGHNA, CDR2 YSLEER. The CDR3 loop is CASSQEENAGGAGTGELFF.

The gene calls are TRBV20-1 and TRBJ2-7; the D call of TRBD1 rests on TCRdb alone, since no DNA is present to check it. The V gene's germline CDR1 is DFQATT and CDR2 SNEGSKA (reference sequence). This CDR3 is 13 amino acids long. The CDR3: CSASGTGYYEQYF.

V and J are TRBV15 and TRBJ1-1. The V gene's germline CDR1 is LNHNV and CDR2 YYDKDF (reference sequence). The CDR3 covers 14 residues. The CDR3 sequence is CATSREGTNTEAFF. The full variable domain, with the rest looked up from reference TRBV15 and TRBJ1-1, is DAMVIQNPRYQVTQFGKPVTLSCSQTLNHNVMYWYQQKSSQAPKLLFHYYDKDFNNEADTPDNFQSRRPNTSFCFLDIRSPGLGDTAMYLCATSREGTNTEAFFGQGTRLTVV.

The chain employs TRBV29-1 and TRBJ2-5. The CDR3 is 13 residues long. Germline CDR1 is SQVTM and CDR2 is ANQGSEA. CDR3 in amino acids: CSVEKLAQETQYF.